This T cell receptor beta chain was captured by sequencing in a study of cytomegalovirus exposure and HLA in healthy donors. In the case of this clone: Its antigen is undetermined.

General study points: A classifier reportedly called cytomegalovirus status with high sensitivity and specificity. A list of around 160 TCR beta chains associated with cytomegalovirus was given.

60 Vbeta and 13 Jbeta primers were used in PCR. Generated by immunoSEQ multiplex PCR, the TCRdb table keeps only in-frame clones and is missing some. The sample contains approximately 160,000 clones, approximately 80% of which appear only once. Germline CDR1 is KGHSH and CDR2 is LQKENI. Trimming cost V 6 bases and J 7 bases, with 13 bases left between them. The CDR3 is made up of 13 amino acids. V and J are TRBV18 and TRBJ2-1, with D possibly TRBD1 on 5 matching bases. This sequence was found in a man aged 25 to 40 in good health and CMV-seropositive. Sequenced: PBMCs. The CDR3 protein is CASSPKGWNEQFF. The CDR3 DNA is TGTGCCAGCTCCCCGAAGGGGTGGAATGAGCAGTTCTTC.